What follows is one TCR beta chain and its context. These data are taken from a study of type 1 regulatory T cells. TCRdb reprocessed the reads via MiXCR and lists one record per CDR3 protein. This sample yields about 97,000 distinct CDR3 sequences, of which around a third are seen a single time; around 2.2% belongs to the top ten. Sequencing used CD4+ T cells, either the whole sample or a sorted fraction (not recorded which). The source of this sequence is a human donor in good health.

The CDR3 DNA follows: TGTGCCAGCAGCTTGTTTCCCTCGCGGGGGAAAGATCAGCCCCAGCATTTT. It yields the protein CASSLFPSRGKDQPQHF. V usage is TRBV5-5 and J usage is TRBJ1-5, with D tentatively TRBD1 (5 bases). V gave up 1 base and J gave up 5 bases, with 19 bases separating them. This CDR3 region has 17 residues. From germline, CDR1 is SGHKS and CDR2 YYEKEE (reference sequence).